The subject of this entry is one T cell receptor beta chain. Its target is not known. Sequencing was at deep level. Libraries were prepared by immunoSEQ multiplex PCR; TCRdb keeps only in-frame clonotypes and omits some of them. The sample shows roughly 2 million clones, about 94% of them seen only once. The data were obtained in a study of shared clonotypes between healthy human individuals. In the study overall: Plates per donor: three CD4 naive, three CD4 memory, two CD8 naive, one CD8 memory. Study findings and constraints: Of the naive CD4 clonotypes, roughly 5% were shared across a handful of donors.

Germline loops: CDR1 MNHNS, CDR2 SASEGT. The CDR3 spans 17 residues. V lost 4 bases and J lost 0; bases outside the gene matches: 8. Terminally differentiated effector memory CD45RA+ cells were excluded from the naive CD8 cells, which were CD45RO-negative and positively selected for CCR7. The healthy adult donors were HIV-negative and reported no recent acute infections or vaccinations. The sequence derives from a man aged 18-30 years in good health. This chain joins TRBV6-1 and TRBJ2-4, with 8 bases lining up with TRBD1. The sequencing sample was made of naive CD8+ T cells sorted from blood. The CDR3 region has the DNA TGTGCCAGCAGTGTAGACAGGGGATTACCAGCCAAAAACATTCAGTACTTC. Its protein is CASSVDRGLPAKNIQYF.